This entry concerns a single T cell receptor beta chain. Its specificity is unknown. The repertoire was sequenced with immunoSEQ multiplex PCR; TCRdb's copy has only in-frame clones and lacks some. The table includes some 900,000 clones, 76% detected once. This entry belongs to a study of shared clonotypes between healthy human individuals. Study-wide findings and caveats: Non-shared clonotypes had lower generation probabilities than clonotypes shared by all four sorted-subset donors.

Germline CDR1 reads DFQATT; CDR2 reads SNEGSKA (reference sequence). This CDR3 is 9 amino acids long. V and J are TRBV20-1 and TRBJ2-1, with 7 bases matching TRBD1. Sequenced: memory CD4+ T cells sorted from blood. Subset here: CD45RA-negative fraction. The source of this sequence is a man between 18 and 29 years old in good health. As DNA, the CDR3 is TGCAGGACAGGGAGTGAGCAGTTCTTC. Amino acids: CRTGSEQFF.